What follows are 15 T cell receptor beta chains derived from one specimen sequenced in a study of OX40 agonist ivuxolimab in advanced cancers. The method was immunoSEQ multiplex PCR; TCRdb's version includes in-frame clones alone and lacks a portion of them. The sample includes some 84,000 clones, approximately 92% of them seen just once. The starting material was CD4+ or CD8+ T cells sorted from blood, obtained in a trial of the OX40 agonist ivuxolimab. The receptors shown here come from an adult with an advanced solid tumor such as melanoma, head and neck, liver or kidney cancer.

For the CDR3, the DNA is TGTGCCAGCAGCCAAGATCTCTCCGGGACCTTTAGCAATCAGCCCCAGCATTTT. Translation: CASSQDLSGTFSNQPQHF. The chain is built from TRBV4-2 and TRBJ1-5; possibly TRBD1 for D (5 bases). Looked up from germline, CDR1 is LGHNA and CDR2 is YNFKEQ. The CDR3 length is 18 residues. The V gene lost 0 bases and the J gene lost 0 bases, with 15 bases spanning the gap.

V is TRBV30 and J is TRBJ1-2, with D tentatively TRBD1 (6 bases). The CDR3 spans 14 residues. Germline CDR1 reads GTSNPN; CDR2 reads SVGIG (reference sequence). V was trimmed by 0 bases and J by 6 bases, leaving 14 bases between them. CDR3 DNA: TGTGCCTGGAGTGTAACTCCGGGGGCGAATGGCTACACCTTC. This sequence encodes CAWSVTPGANGYTF.

The genes are TRBV4-2 and TRBJ2-4, with 9 positions matching TRBD2. The V and J ends lost 0 bases and 3 bases, in that order; junction bases with no gene match: 6. Germline-derived CDR1 and CDR2 are LGHNA and YNFKEQ. The length of the CDR3 is 17 residues. The CDR3 loop reads CASSQDMGSGGKNIQYF. The CDR3 nucleotides are TGTGCCAGCAGCCAAGATATGGGTAGCGGGGGCAAAAACATTCAGTACTTC.

The chain joins TRBV13 to TRBJ2-7, with D uncertain. Trimming took 1 base from V and 0 from J, leaving 19 bases between them. There are 18 residues in the CDR3. The germline V gene encodes CDR1 PRHDT and CDR2 FYEKMQ (reference sequence). CDR3 DNA: TGTGCCAGCAGCTTAGAAAGGAGTGGCACTCCCACCTCCTACGAGCAGTACTTC. Protein: CASSLERSGTPTSYEQYF. The whole variable domain, filled in from reference TRBV13 and TRBJ2-7, reads AAGVIQSPRHLIKEKRETATLKCYPIPRHDTVYWYQQGPGQDPQFLISFYEKMQSDKGSIPDRFSAQQFSDYHSELNMSSLELGDSALYFCASSLERSGTPTSYEQYFGPGTRLTVT.

V and J are TRBV11-3 and TRBJ2-2; 11 bases match TRBD2. CDR1 is SGHNT, CDR2 YENEEA, per germline. The CDR3 is 17 amino acids. Trimming removed 4 bases from V and 3 bases from J; junction bases left unmatched: 7. The CDR3 protein is CASSSNLAGGDTGELFF. As DNA, the CDR3 is TGTGCCAGCAGCTCGAATCTAGCGGGGGGTGACACCGGGGAGCTGTTTTTT. Together with reference TRBV11-3 and TRBJ2-2, the CDR3 gives the full variable domain: EAGVVQSPRYKIIEKKQPVAFWCNPISGHNTLYWYLQNLGQGPELLIRYENEEAVDDSQLPKDRFSAERLKGVDSTLKIQPAELGDSAVYLCASSSNLAGGDTGELFFGEGSRLTVL.

The chain carries TRBV5-5 and TRBJ2-7, with TRBD2 identical over 8 bases. The germline V gene has CDR1 SGHKS and CDR2 YYEKEE (reference sequence). Trimming removed 2 bases from V and 4 bases from J; junction bases left unmatched: 5. This CDR3 contains 14 residues. The CDR3 region is CASSLAGVQYEQYF. The CDR3 nucleotides are TGTGCCAGCAGCTTAGCGGGGGTCCAATACGAGCAGTACTTC.

The rearrangement uses TRBV12-5 and TRBJ1-3; no reliable D call. The CDR3 sequence is 16 residues long. V was clipped by 7 bases and J by 0 bases, with 16 bases between them. Germline-derived CDR1 and CDR2 are LGHNT and FRNRAP. The DNA for the CDR3 is TGTGCTAGTGCCCGACAACCTCTAGGCTCTGGAAACACCATATATTTT. Encoded protein: CASARQPLGSGNTIYF. The whole variable domain, remainder taken from reference TRBV12-5 and TRBJ1-3, is DARVTQTPRHKVTEMGQEVTMRCQPILGHNTVFWYRQTMMQGLELLAYFRNRAPLDDSGMPKDRFSAEMPDATLATLKIQPSEPRDSAVYFCASARQPLGSGNTIYFGEGSWLTVV.

The rearrangement uses TRBV7-8 and TRBJ1-3, with D maybe TRBD1 (5 bases). CDR1 and CDR2 from the germline V gene are SGHVS and FQNEAQ. Trimming took off 8 bases at V and 0 bases at J, with 14 bases between the two ends. The CDR3 contains 15 residues. The CDR3 sequence is CASLRDGSSGNTIYF. In nucleotides, the CDR3 is TGTGCCAGCCTACGGGACGGATCCTCTGGAAACACCATATATTTT.

This chain links TRBV12-5 with TRBJ2-7, with unresolved D. This CDR3 is 14 amino acids long. Germline lookup yields CDR1 LGHNT and CDR2 FRNRAP. The V and J ends lost 1 base and 7 bases respectively, with 14 bases between them. In DNA, the CDR3 is TGTGCTAGTGGTTTGGCCAAAGAAGTGGGGGAGCAGTACTTC. It specifies CASGLAKEVGEQYF. Full variable domain (outside the CDR3, taken from reference TRBV12-5 and TRBJ2-7): DARVTQTPRHKVTEMGQEVTMRCQPILGHNTVFWYRQTMMQGLELLAYFRNRAPLDDSGMPKDRFSAEMPDATLATLKIQPSEPRDSAVYFCASGLAKEVGEQYFGPGTRLTVT.

The chain joins TRBV4-1 to TRBJ2-7; D might be TRBD1 or TRBD2, each matching 5 bases. CDR3 length equals 15 residues. Trimming removed 0 bases from V and 4 bases from J, with 13 bases in between. Germline CDR1 reads MGHRA; CDR2 reads YSYEKL. This CDR3 is CASSQDDGAWYEQYF. DNA for the CDR3: TGCGCCAGCAGCCAAGATGACGGGGCGTGGTACGAGCAGTACTTC.

This chain connects TRBV6-5 to TRBJ2-1; the D is unclear. Trimming removed 5 bases from V and 4 bases from J, with 12 bases in between. The CDR3 contains 14 residues. The germline gives CDR1 MNHEY, CDR2 SVGAGI. CDR3 coding DNA: TGTGCCAGCAGTCCCGGCGTGGAATACAATGAGCAGTTCTTC. This gives the protein CASSPGVEYNEQFF.

The rearrangement links TRBV5-5 to TRBJ2-7, with D tentatively TRBD1 (6 bases). CDR1 is SGHKS and CDR2 is YYEKEE in the germline V gene (reference sequence). Trimming left V 4 bases short and J 0 bases short, with 14 bases between. The CDR3 runs 15 residues. This CDR3 reads CASSARQVISYEQYF. CDR3 nucleotides: TGTGCCAGCAGCGCGAGACAGGTGATCTCCTACGAGCAGTACTTC. Using reference TRBV5-5 and TRBJ2-7 for the parts outside the CDR3, the full variable domain is DAGVTQSPTHLIKTRGQQVTLRCSPISGHKSVSWYQQVLGQGPQFIFQYYEKEERGRGNFPDRFSARQFPNYSSELNVNALLLGDSALYLCASSARQVISYEQYFGPGTRLTVT.

The CDR3 protein is CASSEDRDRTTSSDQPQHF. The DNA of the CDR3 is TGTGCCAGCAGTGAAGACAGGGACAGAACAACGTCCTCAGATCAGCCCCAGCATTTT. The rearrangement joins TRBV2 to TRBJ1-5; 7 nucleotides match TRBD1. Per germline, CDR1 SNHLY and CDR2 FYNNEI. The V and J ends lost 1 base and 5 bases, in that order; junction bases with no gene match: 17. CDR3 length: 19 amino acids.

The chain employs TRBV27 and TRBJ2-2; D gene unclear. V gave up 9 bases and J gave up 4 bases, with 12 bases separating them. The CDR3 spans 13 residues. CDR1 is MNHEY, CDR2 SMNVEV, per germline (reference sequence). The CDR3 loop is CASATWTTGELFF. CDR3 in DNA: TGTGCCAGTGCGACATGGACCACCGGGGAGCTGTTTTTT.

V usage is TRBV27 and J usage is TRBJ2-1; 8 bases map to TRBD1. Germline CDR1 MNHEY, CDR2 SMNVEV (reference sequence). The junction had 6 bases not matched to a gene; V was cut back by 2 bases and J by 6 bases. The CDR3 spans 15 residues. CDR3 in amino acids: CASSLGQGAPNEQFF. The CDR3 DNA follows: TGTGCCAGCAGTTTAGGGCAGGGGGCCCCCAATGAGCAGTTCTTC.